This TCR beta chain was observed in a study of monozygotic twins with inflammatory bowel disease. The CDR3 runs to 13 residues. Germline V gene sequence: CDR1 SGHTA, CDR2 FQGNSA. General study findings and limits: Patient-specific immunosuppressive treatments may have made repertoires more variable. Fewer clonotypes were shared with others by IBD patients than by healthy twins, especially with disease activity.

UMIs containing a 6-nucleotide sample barcode were added via template switching. TCRdb re-called the 5' RACE reads and catalogs CDR3 proteins one per entry, DNA excluded. This sample carries approximately 400,000 distinct CDR3 sequences, with under 3% going to the ten biggest clones. Whole-blood total RNA was extracted without T cell sorting. Turning to this clonotype: Its cognate antigen is unknown.

Sequenced input: blood. The chain recombines TRBV7-2 with TRBJ1-2. The receptor comes from a human donor with ulcerative colitis or Crohn's disease, or a healthy co-twin of an affected twin (not recorded which). The CDR3 here is CASRAQEGYGYTF.